The sequence of this TCR beta chain was determined in a study of blood T cell repertoires in COVID-19. The method was immunoSEQ multiplex PCR; TCRdb's version includes in-frame clones alone and lacks a portion of them. The sample has about 50,000 clones; roughly 82% are singletons. The junction had 6 bases not matched to a gene; V was cut back by 5 bases and J by 3 bases. The CDR3 spans 15 residues. Looked up from germline, CDR1 is SGHTA and CDR2 is FQGNSA. The J gene is TRBJ1-5, the V gene TRBV7-2; 8 bases are shared with TRBD1. This receptor was obtained from a human donor in a cohort sampled during active COVID-19. Sequenced input: peripheral blood. The CDR3 coding sequence is TGTGCCAGCAGCCTCACGACAGGGGCCAATCAGCCCCAGCATTTT. Protein sequence: CASSLTTGANQPQHF.